Each of the 13 T cell receptor beta chains below was sequenced from the same sample in a study of sequential checkpoint blockade in melanoma. The treatment denotes: randomized to nivolumab then ipilimumab (arm A) or the reverse (arm B). The repertoire was sequenced with immunoSEQ multiplex PCR; TCRdb's copy has only in-frame clones and lacks some. This table has some 7,000 clones, 20% to 25% appearing once. The material sequenced was tumor tissue (inferred from file names), taken from a patient given nivolumab and ipilimumab in sequence. These receptors were collected from a human donor with melanoma.

The rearrangement links TRBV29-1 to TRBJ2-1; TRBD1 or TRBD2 may be the D gene (5 bases each). V shed 1 base and J shed 15 bases, with 22 bases lying between them. Germline V gene data show CDR1 as SQVTM and CDR2 as ANQGSEA. The CDR3 spans 14 residues. The CDR3 reads CSVEGVGTPGRGFF. The DNA for the CDR3 is TGCAGCGTTGAAGGAGTGGGGACCCCCGGGCGTGGGTTCTTC.

This chain joins TRBV6-8 and TRBJ1-1; TRBD1 matches 10 bases. The V and J ends lost 8 bases and 6 bases, in that order; junction bases with no gene match: 3. Germline CDR1 and CDR2: MNHGY and SAAAGT. There are 12 residues in the CDR3. The CDR3 sequence is CASGTGVAEAFF. In DNA, the CDR3 is TGTGCCAGCGGGACAGGGGTTGCTGAAGCTTTCTTT.

This clone was seen more than once but under ten times. This sequence joins TRBV9 and TRBJ1-2, with D unclear. The V end was cut by 4 bases, the J end by 3 bases, with 13 bases between. CDR1 is SGDLS, CDR2 YYNGEE, per germline. This CDR3 is 14 amino acids long. This CDR3 is CASSPRRRDYGYTF. CDR3 in DNA: TGTGCCAGCAGCCCCCGGCGTCGAGACTATGGCTACACCTTC.

Many counts were recorded for this clone. J is TRBJ2-1 and V is TRBV6-8; 10 bases align to TRBD2. The CDR3 spans 15 residues. The germline V gene has CDR1 MNHGY and CDR2 SAAAGT. Germline trimming cut 5 bases from V and 2 bases from J; bases unmatched to any gene: 3. The CDR3 is CASSESGRAYNEQFF. The CDR3, as DNA: TGTGCCAGCAGTGAGAGCGGGAGGGCCTACAATGAGCAGTTCTTC.

The chain combines TRBV15 with TRBJ2-7, with TRBD2 matching 13 bases. J was trimmed by 4 bases and V by 7 bases; bases with no gene match: 16. Germline V CDR1 and CDR2: LNHNV, YYDKDF (reference sequence). There are 18 residues in the CDR3. CDR3 residues: CATIKGLAGSTYHYEQYV. The DNA for the CDR3 is TGTGCCACCATCAAGGGACTAGCGGGATCAACTTACCATTACGAGCAGTACGTC.

J is TRBJ1-5 and V is TRBV27; D is possibly TRBD1 (5 bases). The length of the CDR3 is 15 residues. V was shortened by 2 bases and J by 1 base, with 9 bases between the two germline ends. CDR1 is MNHEY and CDR2 is SMNVEV in the germline V gene (reference sequence). CDR3 DNA: TGTGCCAGCAGTTTAATGGGGGGGAGCAATCAGCCCCAGCATTTT. Its translation: CASSLMGGSNQPQHF.

The chain combines TRBV28 with TRBJ2-1, with 15 bases matching TRBD2. CDR3 size: 16 residues. The junction had 2 bases not matched to a gene; V was cut back by 6 bases and J by 2 bases. The germline CDR1 and CDR2 sequences are MDHEN and SYDVKM. The CDR3: CASRGLAGGAYNEQFF. The CDR3, as DNA: TGTGCCAGCAGGGGACTAGCGGGGGGTGCCTACAATGAGCAGTTCTTC. Variable domain in full (rest from reference TRBV28 and TRBJ2-1): DVKVTQSSRYLVKRTGEKVFLECVQDMDHENMFWYRQDPGLGLRLIYFSYDVKMKEKGDIPEGYSVSREKKERFSLILESASTNQTSMYLCASRGLAGGAYNEQFFGPGTRLTVL.

The CDR3 is CASRGTGTDTQYF. CDR3 nucleotides: TGTGCCAGTAGGGGGACGGGGACAGATACGCAGTATTTT. The gene calls are TRBV19 and TRBJ2-3, with D perhaps assigned TRBD1 or TRBD2 (5 bases each). The CDR3 sequence is 13 residues long. V was trimmed by 6 bases and J by 3 bases, leaving 10 bases between them. Germline lookup yields CDR1 LNHDA and CDR2 SQIVND (reference sequence). Full variable domain (outside the CDR3, taken from reference TRBV19 and TRBJ2-3): DGGITQSPKYLFRKEGQNVTLSCEQNLNHDAMYWYRQDPGQGLRLIYYSQIVNDFQKGDIAEGYSVSREKKESFPLTVTSAQKNPTAFYLCASRGTGTDTQYFGPGTRLTVL.

A few counts support this clone. The rearrangement uses TRBV1 and TRBJ2-2; the D call in the table, TRBD2, was not verified against the DNA. TRBV1 is shown as a pseudogene. CDR3 size: 16 residues. This CDR3 is CASSQFAGTNTGELFF. For the CDR3, the DNA is TGCGCCAGCAGCCAGTTCGCGGGGACGAACACCGGGGAGCTGTTTTTT.

V usage is TRBV9 and J usage is TRBJ2-7, with 9 bases fitting TRBD1. Per the germline V gene, CDR1 is SGDLS and CDR2 is YYNGEE. V was pared by 8 bases and J by 3 bases, with 18 bases of the junction left unmatched. The CDR3 runs 17 residues. The CDR3 here is CARPTGQGPTRGYEQYV. The DNA for the CDR3 is TGTGCCAGACCCACAGGACAGGGGCCGACTAGGGGCTACGAGCAGTACGTC.

CDR3 in DNA: TGCGCCAGCAGTGAGTCGTTCACCGGGAGGTGGAATGGCTACACCTTC. The encoded protein is CASSESFTGRWNGYTF. The chain uses TRBV10-2 and TRBJ1-2; no reliable D call. V gave up 0 bases and J gave up 6 bases, with 17 bases separating them. The CDR3 is made up of 16 amino acids. CDR1 is WSHSY, CDR2 SAAADI, per germline.

The genes are TRBV29-1 and TRBJ2-3; D not certain. The V gene's germline CDR1 is SQVTM and CDR2 ANQGSEA. The V end lost 7 bases, the J end lost 2 bases, and 13 bases lay between the germline ends. There are 13 residues in the CDR3. The CDR3, as DNA: TGCAGCGCCGCCGAAAGTGACACAGATACGCAGTATTTT. Its protein is CSAAESDTDTQYF.

The chain couples TRBV30 to TRBJ2-5; no reliable D call. Trimming pared 1 base from V and 4 bases from J, leaving 7 bases between. The CDR3 extends over 12 amino acids. The germline CDR1 and CDR2 sequences are GTSNPN and SVGIG (reference sequence). In DNA form, the CDR3 reads TGTGCCTGGAGTGAGTGGGGAGAGACCCAGTACTTC. Translating gives CAWSEWGETQYF.